These 13 T cell receptor beta chains were all obtained from the same sample, sequenced in a study of CD8 T cells in Susac syndrome (dated by TCRdb to the late 2010s). Library preparation was by the immunoSEQ multiplex PCR assay. RNA was extracted using the RNeasy kit, and roughly 0.5 to 1 ug of the RNA was reverse transcribed with random hexamers. TCRdb reran the public reads through fastp at Q25 and MiXCR, keeping productive beta chains. Records with the same CDR3 protein are collapsed into one entry carrying the most frequent genes and DNA. Present in this sample are approximately 200,000 distinct CDR3 sequences, almost 96% of which were seen just once. Roughly 0.095% of the sample is in the top ten clones. What was sequenced was CD4+ T cells from PBMCs. The receptor set was obtained from a human donor with multiple sclerosis.

This clonotype was recorded only once. The chain employs TRBV28 and TRBJ2-7; D could derive from TRBD1 or TRBD2 (5 bases each). From germline, CDR1 is MDHEN and CDR2 SYDVKM. The V end was cut by 5 bases, the J end by 2 bases, with 16 bases between. The CDR3 is 15 residues long. In nucleotides, the CDR3 is TGTGCCAGCAGTACACCCGGGACCGTACCCTACGAGCAGTACTTC. Amino acid sequence: CASSTPGTVPYEQYF. Based on the CDR3 plus reference TRBV28 and TRBJ2-7, the full variable domain is DVKVTQSSRYLVKRTGEKVFLECVQDMDHENMFWYRQDPGLGLRLIYFSYDVKMKEKGDIPEGYSVSREKKERFSLILESASTNQTSMYLCASSTPGTVPYEQYFGPGTRLTVT.

The gene calls are TRBV29-1 and TRBJ1-5; possible D gene TRBD1, 6 bases. The ends were cut back, 7 bases at V and 0 bases at J, with 10 bases in the middle. CDR1 SQVTM and CDR2 ANQGSEA come from the germline V gene. CDR3 length: 13 amino acids. The CDR3 bases are TGCAGCGCTAGGGGGGCTAGCAATCAGCCCCAGCATTTT. Its translation is CSARGASNQPQHF.

The chain recombines TRBV7-9 with TRBJ2-1; D may match TRBD1 or TRBD2 (5 bases each). The CDR3 is made up of 13 amino acids. Trimming took 0 bases from V and 12 from J, leaving 12 bases between them. The V gene's germline CDR1 is SEHNR and CDR2 FQNEAQ (reference sequence). CDR3 nucleotide sequence: TGTGCCAGCAGCTTAGCTGAGGGGTTGGCGCAGTTCTTC. This encodes CASSLAEGLAQFF. The full variable domain, its missing parts supplied by reference TRBV7-9 and TRBJ2-1, is DTGVSQNPRHKITKRGQNVTFRCDPISEHNRLYWYRQTLGQGPEFLTYFQNEAQLEKSRLLSDRFSAERPKGSFSTLEIQRTEQGDSAMYLCASSLAEGLAQFFGPGTRLTVL.

V is TRBV20-1 and J is TRBJ2-3; 8 bases align to TRBD1. Germline V CDR1 and CDR2: DFQATT, SNEGSKA (reference sequence). The CDR3 spans 14 residues. V lost 3 bases and J lost 3; bases outside the gene matches: 5. DNA for the CDR3: TGCAGTGCTAGCTTGGACAGGGAGACAGATACGCAGTATTTT. Translating gives CSASLDRETDTQYF.

V gene TRBV9 combines with J gene TRBJ2-1, with 15 bases identical to TRBD2. The length of the CDR3 is 18 residues. In germline, CDR1 is SGDLS, CDR2 YYNGEE. V was pared by 4 bases and J by 8 bases, with 13 bases of the junction left unmatched. CDR3 coding DNA: TGTGCCAGCAGCCGGGGACTAGCGGGGGGCCCCTATGTAGATGAGCAGTTCTTC. Encoded protein: CASSRGLAGGPYVDEQFF.

This chain uses TRBV29-1 with TRBJ1-1; tentative D call: TRBD1 (5 bases). The V gene's germline CDR1 is SQVTM and CDR2 ANQGSEA. With 7 bases removed from V and 1 base from J, the gap between germline ends came to 13 bases. This CDR3 is 13 amino acids long. The CDR3, as DNA: TGCAGCGCCCACGGGACGGCGAACACTGAAGCTTTCTTT. Translated, it gives CSAHGTANTEAFF.

V usage is TRBV6-5 and J usage is TRBJ1-6; 9 positions agree with TRBD1. Looked up from germline, CDR1 is MNHEY and CDR2 is SVGAGI. Unmatched junction bases numbered 4, after V lost 2 bases and J lost 8 bases. The CDR3 runs to 15 residues. DNA of the CDR3: TGTGCCAGCAGTTACCCTACAGGGGGCGATTCACCCCTCCACTTT. It yields the protein CASSYPTGGDSPLHF.

The table lists this clonotype with a count of one. The rearrangement joins TRBV20-1 to TRBJ2-1, with 16 bases matching TRBD2. The CDR3 extends over 19 amino acids. With V trimmed by 5 bases and J by 2 bases, 12 bases remained unmatched. CDR1 and CDR2 from the germline V gene are DFQATT and SNEGSKA (reference sequence). The CDR3 protein is CSAGSPGLAGGLTYNEQFF. DNA for the CDR3: TGCAGTGCTGGGTCCCCGGGACTAGCGGGGGGGCTCACCTACAATGAGCAGTTCTTC.

This clonotype was seen a single time. V usage is TRBV12-3 or TRBV12-4 and J usage is TRBJ1-1, with D possibly matching TRBD1 (6 bases). Trimming shortened V by 6 bases and J by 5 bases, and 16 bases separated the two germline ends. CDR3 length: 14 amino acids. The CDR3: CASRITGSETEAFF. CDR3 bases: TGTGCCAGCAGAATAACAGGGTCCGAAACTGAAGCTTTCTTT.

The DNA of the CDR3 is TGTGCCAGCAGGGGTTTGATTAGCAATCAGCCCCAGCATTTT. Translation gives CASRGLISNQPQHF. V gene TRBV2 combines with J gene TRBJ1-5; D is unclear. The length of the CDR3 is 14 residues. The germline V and J ends were trimmed by 6 bases and 0 bases, with 9 bases remaining between them. The germline V gene has CDR1 SNHLY and CDR2 FYNNEI. The variable domain in full, with the rest retrieved from reference TRBV2 and TRBJ1-5, is EPEVTQTPSHQVTQMGQEVILRCVPISNHLYFYWYRQILGQKVEFLVSFYNNEISEKSEIFDDQFSVERPDGSNFTLKIRSTKLEDSAMYFCASRGLISNQPQHFGDGTRLSIL.

Comment on this clonotype: One end of the junction does not line up with germline, which may come from a read error. As DNA, the CDR3 is TGTGCTAGCAGCTTATTCAGTCGGGATACGCAGTATTTT. Amino acids: CASSLFSRDTQYF. The rearrangement uses TRBV7-7 and TRBJ2-3; no clear D. Germline values: CDR1 SSHAT, CDR2 FNYEAQ (reference sequence). The length of the CDR3 is 13 residues.

This rearrangement joins TRBV12-3 or TRBV12-4 to TRBJ2-5, with 9 bases identical to TRBD2. This CDR3 contains 14 residues. The J segment lost 7 bases and the V segment lost 0 bases, leaving 3 bases of the junction unmatched. CDR3 protein: CASSLARGGGTQYF. The CDR3 DNA follows: TGTGCCAGCAGTTTAGCGCGGGGGGGTGGGACCCAGTACTTC.

This chain connects TRBV3-1 to TRBJ1-2, with D maybe TRBD1 (5 bases). CDR1 and CDR2 (germline): LGHDT, YNNKEL (reference sequence). The V end lost 10 bases, the J end lost 3 bases, and 15 bases lay between the germline ends. This CDR3 spans 13 amino acids. CDR3 bases: TGTGCCACCTGGGACCGGAAAGACTATGGCTACACCTTC. Translated, it gives CATWDRKDYGYTF.